Below, 24 T cell receptor delta chains from the same sample are listed, as sequenced in a study of Vδ1+ human thymocytes. Regarding the study as a whole: Highly polyclonal TRG and TRD repertoires with Gaussian CDR3 length distributions appeared in thymus.

These receptors have no known antigen. The template was reverse-transcribed extracted RNA. Pooled V-gene forward primers with one constant-region reverse primer generated the CDR3 amplicons by multiplex PCR. TCRdb repeated clone calling on the multiplex PCR reads with CATT. This sample yields tens of thousands of delta-chain clones, of which 6.5% to 10% are seen a single time; about 0.9% belongs to the top ten. Sequencing was performed on Vdelta1+ gamma-delta thymocytes from the thymus. The subset was: FACS-sorted CD3+ TCRalphabeta- TCRVdelta1+ TCRVdelta2- thymocytes. These receptors were obtained from a child younger than two who had congenital heart surgery.

This clone has just a few counts. The rearrangement links TRDV1 to TRDJ1; 13 positions match TRDD3. The trim removed 0 bases at V and 0 bases at J, leaving 16 bases unmatched. The germline CDR1 and CDR2 sequences are TSWWSYY and QGS. The length of the CDR3 is 22 residues. The CDR3 DNA reads as TGTGCTCTTGGGGAACTAAAGCTACGCCCACTGGGGGATACGCAAAACACCGATAAACTCATCTTT. Residues: CALGELKLRPLGDTQNTDKLIF.

The genes are TRDV1 and TRDJ1; D may be TRDD2 or TRDD3 (6 bases each). V was clipped by 1 base and J by 0 bases, with 27 bases between them. Germline loops: CDR1 TSWWSYY, CDR2 QGS. The CDR3 is 21 residues long. The CDR3 spells CALGEQWGPTDWDRDTDKLIF. The CDR3 DNA reads TGTGCTCTTGGGGAACAGTGGGGTCCTACCGACTGGGATAGGGACACCGATAAACTCATCTTT.

J is TRDJ1 and V is TRDV1; 8 bases map to TRDD3. TCRdb supplies no J gene; here it was assigned by aligning the nucleotide sequence to germline. Trimming took 0 bases from V and 4 from J; bases not matched to a gene: 7. The CDR3 extends over 16 amino acids. CDR1 and CDR2 (germline): TSWWSYY, QGS. CDR3 nucleotides: TGTGCTCTTGGGGAACTACGAACTGGGGGCCGCGATAAACTCATCTTT. Translated: CALGELRTGGRDKLIF.

With respect to this clone: Other DNA sequences in this specimen translate into the identical CDR3. The gene calls are TRDV1 and TRDJ1, with D perhaps matching TRDD2 (8 bases). There are 19 residues in the CDR3. Trimming removed 1 base from V and 0 bases from J, with 21 bases in between. Germline V gives CDR1 TSWWSYY, CDR2 QGS. DNA of the CDR3: TGTGCTCTTGGGGAACGGCCTACTTCCTACGGGGGATACACCGATAAACTCATCTTT. It yields the protein CALGERPTSYGGYTDKLIF.

Only a few counts were recorded for this clone. This chain joins TRDV1 and TRDJ1, with TRDD3 identical over 9 bases. V shed 1 base and J 1 base; nucleotides not matched to a gene: 10. The germline gives CDR1 TSWWSYY, CDR2 QGS. The CDR3 runs to 18 residues. The CDR3: CALGERRGILIITDKLIF. The CDR3 DNA follows: TGTGCTCTTGGGGAACGCAGGGGGATACTCATCATCACCGATAAACTCATCTTT.

This clone turned up a few times. The J gene is TRDJ1, the V gene TRDV1, with TRDD3 matching 11 bases. Germline CDR1 TSWWSYY, CDR2 QGS. CDR3 length: 20 amino acids. After removal of 1 base from V and 0 bases from J, the junction contained 13 bases not matched to a gene. CDR3 sequence reads: CALGERGHTGGYRYTDKLIF. In DNA, the CDR3 is TGTGCTCTTGGGGAACGCGGACATACTGGGGGATATCGCTACACCGATAAACTCATCTTT.

Note on this clone: Additional DNA sequences in this sample encode the identical CDR3. The chain employs TRDV1 and TRDJ1; TRDD3 is a possible D gene (5 bases). The CDR3 runs to 13 residues. V lost 4 bases and J lost 0, with 6 bases in between. Germline CDR1 TSWWSYY, CDR2 QGS. The CDR3 sequence: CALGGGYTDKLIF. The CDR3 nucleotides are TGTGCTCTTGGGGGGGGGTACACCGATAAACTCATCTTT.

The genes are TRDV1 and TRDJ1; 10 nucleotides line up with TRDD3. No J segment appears in TCRdb, so it was assigned here by matching the sequence to germline. This CDR3 spans 16 amino acids. The V gene's germline CDR1 is TSWWSYY and CDR2 QGS. Losses at the gene ends were 2 bases for V and 9 bases for J; bases not matched to a gene: 12. CDR3 region: CALGEGLGDMRTELIF. The CDR3 DNA reads TGTGCTCTTGGGGAAGGGCTGGGGGATATGAGGACCGAACTCATCTTT.

J is TRDJ1 and V is TRDV1; TRDD2 might be the D (5 bases). Germline lookup yields CDR1 TSWWSYY and CDR2 QGS. V gave up 1 base and J gave up 0 bases, with 24 bases separating them. This CDR3 is 20 amino acids long. This CDR3 reads CALGEPPYGTVRMYTDKLIF. The CDR3 nucleotides read TGTGCTCTTGGGGAACCGCCCTACGGTACTGTGCGGATGTACACCGATAAACTCATCTTT.

The chain combines TRDV1 with TRDJ1; D uncertain. The CDR3 covers 13 residues. Looked up from germline, CDR1 is TSWWSYY and CDR2 is QGS. Between the trimmed V and J ends, which lost 2 bases and 0 bases, there was a span of 4 bases. Written as DNA, the CDR3 is TGTGCTCTTGGGGAAGAGTACACCGATAAACTCATCTTT. Its translation is CALGEEYTDKLIF.

The sample holds a few counts of this clone. The chain employs TRDV3 and TRDJ3, with 8 bases identical to TRDD3. CDR1 TVYSNPD and CDR2 GDNSRS come from the germline V gene (reference sequence). With 4 bases clipped from V and 0 bases from J, the junction kept 20 bases outside the gene matches. The CDR3 is 21 amino acids. In DNA form, the CDR3 reads TGTGCCTATAAAACTCCACCGTACTGGGGGTTGAGCTCCTGGGACACCCGACAGATGTTTTTC. Translated, it gives CAYKTPPYWGLSSWDTRQMFF.

Notes on this clone: A junction end diverges from the germline sequence, so it may reflect a read error. This chain joins TRDV1 and TRDJ1, with 8 bases aligning to TRDD3. This CDR3 comprises 16 residues. CDR1 is TSWWSYY, CDR2 QGS, per germline. The CDR3 nucleotides are TGTGCTCTCGGGGAAGCCTGGGGGAGCCACACCGATAAACTCATCTTT. Translating it yields CALGEAWGSHTDKLIF.

This clone was recorded a few times. This chain joins TRDV1 and TRDJ1, with D unresolved. CDR3 length equals 18 residues. Looked up from germline, CDR1 is TSWWSYY and CDR2 is QGS. V dropped 3 bases and J dropped 0 bases, with 20 bases sitting between them. CDR3: CALGEELRGPMYTDKLIF. CDR3 in DNA: TGTGCTCTTGGGGAGGAACTTCGGGGTCCAATGTACACCGATAAACTCATCTTT.

The chain employs TRDV1 and TRDJ2, with D unclear. Germline CDR1 TSWWSYY, CDR2 QGS. CDR3 length equals 19 residues. V was pared by 5 bases and J by 0 bases, with 22 bases between. The CDR3 DNA follows: TGTGCTCTTGGGAACGGGCCTAGGGGTGGGCCTCCTTTGACAGCACAACTCTTCTTT. Protein product: CALGNGPRGGPPLTAQLFF.

In this sample, this clone turned up a few times. The V gene is TRDV1, the J gene TRDJ1, with TRDD3 matching over 10 bases. J was trimmed by 0 bases and V by 9 bases; bases with no gene match: 19. Germline CDR1 reads TSWWSYY; CDR2 reads QGS. The CDR3 has 19 residues. The CDR3 is CALTLPRGSGDTYTDKLIF. The DNA of the CDR3 is TGTGCTCTCACTCTACCAAGAGGATCGGGGGATACGTACACCGATAAACTCATCTTT.

The rearrangement uses TRDV1 and TRDJ1, with D unclear. The CDR3 covers 12 residues. Germline assignment: CDR1 TSWWSYY and CDR2 QGS. The ends were cut back, 6 bases at V and 1 base at J, with 6 bases in the middle. The CDR3 DNA reads as TGTGCTCTTGGAGCAAGCACCGATAAACTCATCTTT. Translation: CALGASTDKLIF.

This clone has just a few counts. This sequence joins TRDV2 and TRDJ1; possibly TRDD3 for D (6 bases). Germline V CDR1 and CDR2: GEAIGNYY, EKD. The CDR3 totals 22 residues. Trimming took 1 base from V and 0 from J, leaving 32 bases between them. CDR3 loop: CACDTTSGLRGTGFVYTDKLIF. CDR3 sequence (DNA): TGTGCCTGTGACACTACCTCTGGCCTACGGGGTACTGGGTTTGTCTACACCGATAAACTCATCTTT.

The chain has TRDV1 and TRDJ1; 10 nucleotides agree with TRDD3. The trim removed 0 bases at V and 0 bases at J, leaving 13 bases unmatched. Per germline, CDR1 TSWWSYY and CDR2 QGS. There are 20 residues in the CDR3. The CDR3 is CALGELAPQLGDLYTDKLIF. DNA for the CDR3: TGTGCTCTTGGGGAACTAGCTCCCCAACTGGGGGATTTGTACACCGATAAACTCATCTTT.

This clone was found a few times. The chain couples TRDV1 to TRDJ1, with 8 bases identical to TRDD3. Unmatched junction bases numbered 18, after V lost 1 base and J lost 5 bases. Germline CDR1 and CDR2: TSWWSYY and QGS. The CDR3 runs 19 residues. In DNA, the CDR3 is TGTGCTCTTGGGGAACCCCCTACTTCCTCTCCCGTGGGGGATGATAAACTCATCTTT. Translation: CALGEPPTSSPVGDDKLIF.

This clone has a handful of counts. The chain couples TRDV1 to TRDJ2, with 7 bases aligning to TRDD3. Per the germline V gene, CDR1 is TSWWSYY and CDR2 is QGS. J gave up 3 bases and V 2 bases, and 0 bases lay outside the gene matches. CDR3 length: 14 residues. In nucleotides, the CDR3 is TGTGCTCTTGGGGAAGGGGATATGACAGCACAACTCTTCTTT. Its protein is CALGEGDMTAQLFF.

Relative to its sample, this clone is medium-sized. The chain combines TRDV2 with TRDJ3, with 8 positions matching TRDD3. CDR1 and CDR2 (germline): GEAIGNYY, EKD. CDR3 size: 16 residues. The trim removed 0 bases at V and 11 bases at J, leaving 8 bases unmatched. CDR3 loop: CACDTDVGDSSRQMFF. The CDR3 DNA reads TGTGCCTGTGACACCGATGTGGGGGATTCCTCCCGACAGATGTTTTTC.

As for this clone: One end of the junction is discordant with germline, which a read error may explain. This chain uses TRDV1 with TRDJ1; 11 nucleotides match TRDD3. CDR1 is TSWWSYY, CDR2 QGS, per germline. The CDR3 covers 20 residues. CDR3 amino acids: CALGEPLGDTCSGDTDKPIF. The CDR3 nucleotides read TGTGCTCTTGGGGAGCCCCTGGGGGATACCTGCTCCGGGGACACCGATAAACCCATCTTT.

This clone has just a few counts. The J gene is TRDJ1, the V gene TRDV1; 8 nucleotides match TRDD3. In germline, CDR1 is TSWWSYY, CDR2 QGS. The length of the CDR3 is 18 residues. The V and J ends lost 5 bases and 0 bases, in that order; junction bases with no gene match: 14. The CDR3 DNA sequence: TGTGCTCTTGGGATTCCTTACTGGGGGCCAACGTACACCGATAAACTCATCTTT. Amino acids: CALGIPYWGPTYTDKLIF.

The sample holds a few counts of this clone. V and J are TRDV1 and TRDJ1; TRDD3 matches at 12 bases. In germline, CDR1 is TSWWSYY, CDR2 QGS. The CDR3 runs to 22 residues. The J segment lost 5 bases and the V segment lost 0 bases, leaving 22 bases of the junction unmatched. CDR3 loop: CALGELPDPTRLGDTQGDKLIF. CDR3 bases: TGTGCTCTTGGGGAACTACCCGATCCTACCCGACTGGGGGATACTCAGGGGGATAAACTCATCTTT.